Each of the 32 T cell receptor beta chains below was sequenced from the same sample in a study of CD8+ T cells in alopecia areata. Treatment in this sample: oral pan-JAK inhibitor, 5-10 mg twice daily. The authors extracted RNA and reverse transcribed it into cDNA as the sequencing template. Profiling relied on immunoSEQ multiplex PCR, and the TCRdb table lists in-frame clones only, not all of them. This table holds 150,000 to 200,000 clones, roughly 60% found once. The sample was CD4+ T cells sorted from blood, taken at week 24, from a patient treated with tofacitinib. The receptors derive from a human donor with alopecia areata.

This chain connects TRBV18 to TRBJ1-3; 7 bases match TRBD1. Germline CDR1 reads KGHSH; CDR2 reads LQKENI. The CDR3 is made up of 17 amino acids. V dropped 2 bases and J dropped 0; count of bases not matched to a gene: 7. Written as DNA, the CDR3 is TGTGCCAGCTCACCAAACCGGGACAGCAACTCTGGAAACACCATATATTTT. Protein: CASSPNRDSNSGNTIYF.

The chain is built from TRBV4-2 and TRBJ2-3, with 10 bases identical to TRBD2. The CDR3 totals 14 residues. The V and J ends lost 2 bases and 8 bases, in that order; junction bases with no gene match: 4. Germline CDR1 is LGHNA and CDR2 is YNFKEQ. The CDR3 nucleotides are TGTGCCAGCAGCCAAAGCGGGGGGGATGGTACGCAGTATTTT. Its protein product is CASSQSGGDGTQYF.

The chain recombines TRBV4-3 with TRBJ2-7, with D possibly TRBD1 on 6 matching bases. The CDR3 has 12 amino acids. Trimming pared 1 base from V and 6 bases from J, leaving 7 bases between. Germline lookup yields CDR1 LGHNA and CDR2 YSLEER. CDR3 loop: CASSQVGGEQYF. The CDR3 bases are TGCGCCAGCAGCCAAGTAGGGGGCGAGCAGTACTTC.

V and J are TRBV25-1 and TRBJ2-6; D is possibly TRBD1 (5 bases). V lost 5 bases and J lost 0, with 8 bases in between. Germline V gene lookup returns CDR1 MGHDK and CDR2 SYGVNS. The CDR3 covers 15 residues. The chain's CDR3 is CASSPQGSGANVLTF. The CDR3 nucleotides read TGTGCCAGCAGTCCTCAGGGCTCTGGGGCCAACGTCCTGACTTTC.

This clone was detected only a few times. This rearrangement joins TRBV6-5 to TRBJ1-1; 7 positions agree with TRBD1. CDR3 length: 13 residues. Germline-derived CDR1 and CDR2 are MNHEY and SVGAGI. Unmatched junction bases numbered 4, after V lost 6 bases and J lost 3 bases. CDR3 region: CASSYDRDTEAFF. In DNA, the CDR3 is TGTGCCAGCAGCTACGACAGGGACACTGAAGCTTTCTTT.

This clone is a singleton in its sample. In the same sample, other DNA sequences code for this CDR3. The CDR3 nucleotides read TGTGCCAGCAGCTCGGGACTAGCGGAGACCCAGTACTTC. It yields the protein CASSSGLAETQYF. This rearrangement joins TRBV7-2 to TRBJ2-5; 10 positions agree with TRBD2. The V and J ends lost 4 bases and 5 bases, in that order; junction bases with no gene match: 1. The CDR3 spans 13 residues. Germline-derived CDR1 and CDR2 are SGHTA and FQGNSA. The variable domain in full, with the rest retrieved from reference TRBV7-2 and TRBJ2-5, is GAGVSQSPSNKVTEKGKDVELRCDPISGHTALYWYRQSLGQGLEFLIYFQGNSAPDKSGLPSDRFSAERTGGSVSTLTIQRTQQEDSAVYLCASSSGLAETQYFGPGTRLLVL.

This clone has more than one count but fewer than ten. This chain uses TRBV30 with TRBJ2-1, with 7 bases that match TRBD2. Germline V gives CDR1 GTSNPN, CDR2 SVGIG (reference sequence). The CDR3 covers 14 residues. Trimming at V came to 1 base and at J to 12 bases, leaving 12 bases not matched to a gene. The CDR3 DNA follows: TGTGCCTGGAGTGCCGGGGGGAGTCTAAGGGTGCAGTTCTTC. It is translated as CAWSAGGSLRVQFF. The variable domain in full, with the rest retrieved from reference TRBV30 and TRBJ2-1, is SQTIHQWPATLVQPVGSPLSLECTVEGTSNPNLYWYRQAAGRGLQLLFYSVGIGQISSEVPQNLSASRPQDRQFILSSKKLLLSDSGFYLCAWSAGGSLRVQFFGPGTRLTVL.

This clone was detected only a few times. The genes are TRBV19 and TRBJ2-4; 7 nucleotides match TRBD2. The CDR3 extends over 18 amino acids. Losses at the gene ends were 2 bases for V and 1 base for J; bases not matched to a gene: 11. The germline CDR1 and CDR2 sequences are LNHDA and SQIVND (reference sequence). CDR3 sequence reads: CASSINQVGGSAKNIQYF. DNA for the CDR3: TGTGCCAGTAGTATAAATCAGGTCGGCGGGAGTGCCAAAAACATTCAGTACTTC.

The count of this clone is one. The J gene is TRBJ2-5, the V gene TRBV18; possible D gene TRBD1, 6 bases. This CDR3 is 14 amino acids long. Trimming cost V 0 bases and J 4 bases, with 9 bases left between them. Germline V gene data show CDR1 as KGHSH and CDR2 as LQKENI. The CDR3 sequence: CASSPPGTSETQYF. CDR3 nucleotides: TGTGCCAGCTCACCACCGGGGACATCAGAGACCCAGTACTTC.

This clone was counted a few times. The chain employs TRBV28 and TRBJ1-6; D remains unclear. The germline V gene has CDR1 MDHEN and CDR2 SYDVKM. The length of the CDR3 is 13 residues. V was trimmed by 2 bases and J by 17 bases, leaving 16 bases between them. The CDR3 spells CASSLMGLAVVHF. Here the CDR3 DNA reads TGTGCCAGCAGTTTAATGGGTCTAGCTGTAGTCCACTTT.

V usage is TRBV19 and J usage is TRBJ2-6; D remains unclear. CDR1 is LNHDA, CDR2 SQIVND, per germline (reference sequence). With 4 bases removed from V and 4 bases from J, the gap between germline ends came to 14 bases. This CDR3 spans 16 amino acids. In DNA form, the CDR3 reads TGTGCCAGTAGTAGGCGGCCCCAGTCGGGGGCCAACGTCCTGACTTTC. Translating it yields CASSRRPQSGANVLTF. The whole variable domain, filled in from reference TRBV19 and TRBJ2-6, reads DGGITQSPKYLFRKEGQNVTLSCEQNLNHDAMYWYRQDPGQGLRLIYYSQIVNDFQKGDIAEGYSVSREKKESFPLTVTSAQKNPTAFYLCASSRRPQSGANVLTFGAGSRLTVL.

V and J are TRBV30 and TRBJ1-2; D not resolved. Germline V lookup: CDR1 GTSNPN, CDR2 SVGIG (reference sequence). Trimming removed 2 bases from V and 2 bases from J, with 15 bases in between. This CDR3 has 15 amino acids. The chain's CDR3 is CAWSIGVSWNYGYTF. CDR3 in DNA: TGTGCCTGGAGTATCGGGGTCAGTTGGAACTATGGCTACACCTTC.

The CDR3 coding sequence is TGTGCCAGCAGCTACAGGGATCTTGGTGGCTACACCTTC. Protein: CASSYRDLGGYTF. The V and J genes are TRBV7-2 and TRBJ1-2; weak D call: TRBD1 (6 bases). The V end lost 4 bases, the J end lost 7 bases, and 13 bases lay between the germline ends. CDR1 and CDR2 from the germline V gene are SGHTA and FQGNSA. CDR3 length: 13 residues. Using reference TRBV7-2 and TRBJ1-2 for the parts outside the CDR3, the full variable domain is GAGVSQSPSNKVTEKGKDVELRCDPISGHTALYWYRQSLGQGLEFLIYFQGNSAPDKSGLPSDRFSAERTGGSVSTLTIQRTQQEDSAVYLCASSYRDLGGYTFGSGTRLTVV.

The genes are TRBV14 and TRBJ2-5, with no clear D. Per germline, CDR1 SGHDN and CDR2 FVKESK. The CDR3 totals 12 residues. V was cut by 4 bases and J by 7 bases, with 10 bases left in between. CDR3 nucleotides: TGTGCCAGCAGCCCCATCAAGGGGACCCAGTACTTC. Residues: CASSPIKGTQYF.

The rearrangement uses TRBV5-6 and TRBJ2-1; D uncertain. Germline V CDR1 and CDR2: SGHDT, YYEEEE. Between the trimmed V and J ends, which lost 0 bases and 5 bases, there was a span of 9 bases. The CDR3 length is 14 residues. CDR3 sequence reads: CASSLEGLNNEQFF. DNA for the CDR3: TGTGCCAGCAGCTTGGAAGGGCTCAACAATGAGCAGTTCTTC.

A few counts support this clone. The chain uses TRBV27 and TRBJ1-1; D remains ambiguous. V was shortened by 7 bases and J by 4 bases, with 19 bases between the two germline ends. The CDR3 totals 15 residues. Germline assignment: CDR1 MNHEY and CDR2 SMNVEV (reference sequence). CDR3 nucleotide sequence: TGTGCCAGCACTCCTAGTTCGGGTCCTTTCACTGAAGCTTTCTTT. Amino acids: CASTPSSGPFTEAFF.

The chain couples TRBV30 to TRBJ1-1; tentative D call: TRBD1 (5 bases). Per the germline V gene, CDR1 is GTSNPN and CDR2 is SVGIG (reference sequence). Trimming left V 2 bases short and J 4 bases short, with 14 bases between. CDR3 length: 14 residues. The CDR3 spells CAWSPGGWGTEAFF. For the CDR3, the DNA is TGTGCCTGGAGTCCCGGGGGGTGGGGCACTGAAGCTTTCTTT.

V gene TRBV4-3 combines with J gene TRBJ1-3, with D possibly being TRBD1 (6 bases). Trimming shortened V by 0 bases and J by 1 base, and 13 bases separated the two germline ends. This CDR3 is built from 17 residues. Germline V gene lookup returns CDR1 LGHNA and CDR2 YSLEER. The CDR3 nucleotides are TGCGCCAGCAGCCAAGATCAGGGACAACTATCTGGAAACACCATATATTTT. Amino acids: CASSQDQGQLSGNTIYF.

In its sample, this clone was seen once. The chain employs TRBV7-8 and TRBJ1-6; D remains ambiguous. Trimming took off 1 base at V and 16 bases at J, with 17 bases between the two ends. The CDR3 totals 14 residues. Germline V gene data show CDR1 as SGHVS and CDR2 as FQNEAQ. The CDR3 DNA is TGTGCCAGCAGCTTAGAATTGGGTGAATATCAACTCCACTTT. This codes for CASSLELGEYQLHF.

V usage is TRBV30 and J usage is TRBJ1-2; a weak D match, TRBD1 (5 bases). Between the trimmed V and J ends, which lost 6 bases and 7 bases, there was a span of 15 bases. The CDR3 runs to 12 residues. Per germline, CDR1 GTSNPN and CDR2 SVGIG (reference sequence). DNA of the CDR3: TGTGCCTGCCAGACTTGGGGCGGTGGCTACACCTTC. Its protein product is CACQTWGGGYTF.

This clone is a singleton in its sample. V usage is TRBV7-9 and J usage is TRBJ1-2; tentatively, D is TRBD1 (6 bases). CDR3 length: 14 amino acids. Germline V CDR1 and CDR2: SEHNR, FQNEAQ (reference sequence). Trimming stripped 10 bases from V and 0 bases from J, with 15 bases between. The CDR3 sequence is CATYRETANYGYTF. CDR3 DNA sequence: TGTGCCACTTACAGGGAAACAGCTAACTATGGCTACACCTTC. The full variable domain, its missing parts supplied by reference TRBV7-9 and TRBJ1-2, is DTGVSQNPRHKITKRGQNVTFRCDPISEHNRLYWYRQTLGQGPEFLTYFQNEAQLEKSRLLSDRFSAERPKGSFSTLEIQRTEQGDSAMYLCATYRETANYGYTFGSGTRLTVV.

Only a few counts were recorded for this clone. The V and J genes are TRBV29-1 and TRBJ2-3; D is undetermined. This CDR3 is built from 12 residues. CDR1 is SQVTM and CDR2 is ANQGSEA in the germline V gene. The CDR3 DNA follows: TGCAGAAACTCCCCTAGGGAAGATACGCAGTATTTT. As protein: CRNSPREDTQYF.

Comment on this clone: Other DNA sequences in the same sample also yield this CDR3. The genes are TRBV29-1 and TRBJ1-1, with D uncertain. This CDR3 is 12 amino acids long. The V end lost 4 bases, the J end lost 0 bases, and 6 bases lay between the germline ends. Germline V gene sequence: CDR1 SQVTM, CDR2 ANQGSEA. The CDR3 protein is CSVGGMNTEAFF. CDR3 bases: TGCAGCGTTGGCGGCATGAACACTGAAGCTTTCTTT. Filled out from reference TRBV29-1 and TRBJ1-1, the complete variable domain reads SAVISQKPSRDICQRGTSLTIQCQVDSQVTMMFWYRQQPGQSLTLIATANQGSEATYESGFVIDKFPISRPNLTFSTLTVSNMSPEDSSIYLCSVGGMNTEAFFGQGTRLTVV.

V and J are TRBV28 and TRBJ1-4; weak D call: TRBD1 (6 bases). Germline V gene sequence: CDR1 MDHEN, CDR2 SYDVKM. The CDR3 totals 12 residues. Trimming cost V 3 bases and J 7 bases, with 6 bases left between them. The CDR3: CASSFRGEKLFF. In DNA form, the CDR3 reads TGTGCCAGCAGTTTCAGGGGTGAAAAACTGTTTTTT.

V gene TRBV29-1 combines with J gene TRBJ2-1; 7 bases line up with TRBD2. CDR3 length: 13 residues. Per germline, CDR1 SQVTM and CDR2 ANQGSEA. The V segment lost 4 bases and the J segment 10 bases; nucleotides outside the gene matches: 10. CDR3 sequence: CSVVLPGGAEQFF. CDR3 sequence (DNA): TGCAGCGTTGTTCTACCGGGGGGTGCAGAGCAGTTCTTC.

The CDR3 protein is CAWSRASYEQYF. The CDR3 DNA reads as TGTGCCTGGAGTCGGGCCTCCTACGAGCAGTACTTC. This sequence joins TRBV30 and TRBJ2-7; D gene ambiguous. This CDR3 has 12 amino acids. CDR1 is GTSNPN, CDR2 SVGIG, per germline (reference sequence). V was shortened by 2 bases and J by 0 bases, with 5 bases between the two germline ends.

This clone came up a few times. This chain links TRBV5-1 with TRBJ2-2, with D unresolved. The V end was cut by 1 base, the J end by 6 bases, with 4 bases between. The germline V gene encodes CDR1 SGHRS and CDR2 YFSETQ. The CDR3 contains 12 residues. CDR3 residues: CASSLSSGELFF. The DNA for the CDR3 is TGCGCCAGCAGCTTGAGTTCCGGGGAGCTGTTTTTT.

This clone was found a few times. The V and J genes are TRBV7-9 and TRBJ2-3, with D maybe TRBD1 (6 bases). This CDR3 has 13 amino acids. With 5 bases removed from V and 4 bases from J, the gap between germline ends came to 10 bases. Looked up from germline, CDR1 is SEHNR and CDR2 is FQNEAQ (reference sequence). Here the CDR3 DNA reads TGTGCCAGCAGCACCAACAGGGCAGATACGCAGTATTTT. This encodes CASSTNRADTQYF.

The chain has TRBV18 and TRBJ1-5; TRBD1 is a possible D gene (5 bases). Deletions cut 3 bases from V and 9 bases from J, with 12 bases between. Germline CDR1 is KGHSH and CDR2 is LQKENI. The CDR3 runs 13 residues. CDR3 protein: CASSPIGHPPQHF. CDR3 bases: TGTGCCAGCTCACCGATAGGACACCCGCCCCAGCATTTT.

This chain connects TRBV15 to TRBJ1-2; D not resolved. There are 15 residues in the CDR3. V dropped 0 bases and J dropped 8 bases, with 16 bases sitting between them. The germline V gene has CDR1 LNHNV and CDR2 YYDKDF (reference sequence). In DNA form, the CDR3 reads TGTGCCACCAGCAGAGACGCCCTTATCAGTCAGGGCTACACCTTC. Amino acid sequence: CATSRDALISQGYTF.

Details on this clone: Within the sample, other DNA sequences also encode this same CDR3. CDR3 region: CASSLALNEQFF. The CDR3 bases are TGTGCCAGCAGCTTAGCGCTTAATGAGCAGTTCTTC. The chain combines TRBV7-2 with TRBJ2-1; D not certain. Germline loops: CDR1 SGHTA, CDR2 FQGNSA. Trimming shortened V by 0 bases and J by 7 bases, and 4 bases separated the two germline ends. CDR3 length: 12 amino acids.

The J gene is TRBJ2-5, the V gene TRBV7-3; D uncertain. In germline, CDR1 is SGHTA, CDR2 FQGTGA. V lost 1 base to trimming and J lost 6 bases, with 12 bases between them. CDR3 length: 14 residues. CDR3: CASSLNSFGQTQYF. The CDR3 bases are TGTGCCAGCAGCTTAAACAGCTTTGGGCAGACCCAGTACTTC.